What follows are 2 T cell receptor beta chains derived from one specimen sequenced in a study of OX40 agonist ivuxolimab in advanced cancers. This table comes from immunoSEQ multiplex PCR, and its TCRdb copy is limited to in-frame clones, with some not included. The profile covers 50,000 to 60,000 clones, with around 90% appearing a single time and around 4% taken by the ten largest. The input for sequencing was CD4+ or CD8+ T cells sorted from blood, taken in a trial of the OX40 agonist ivuxolimab. The receptors were sampled from an adult with an advanced solid tumor such as melanoma, head and neck, liver or kidney cancer.

This rearrangement joins TRBV9 to TRBJ1-4, with D perhaps TRBD1 (5 bases). Per germline, CDR1 SGDLS and CDR2 YYNGEE. V dropped 4 bases and J dropped 3 bases, with 13 bases sitting between them. This CDR3 is 15 amino acids long. The CDR3 protein is CASSPPPGPNEKLFF. CDR3 DNA: TGTGCCAGCAGCCCCCCCCCGGGGCCTAATGAAAAACTGTTTTTT.

The chain links TRBV7-9 to TRBJ2-1; unclear D gene. CDR3 length equals 12 residues. Germline CDR1 SEHNR, CDR2 FQNEAQ (reference sequence). Between the trimmed V and J ends, which lost 1 base and 9 bases, there was a span of 7 bases. The chain's CDR3 is CASSLVAAEQFF. In DNA form, the CDR3 reads TGTGCCAGCAGCTTAGTCGCGGCTGAGCAGTTCTTC.